The 11 T cell receptor beta chains presented below share a single source sample, sequenced in a study of T cell clones after liver transplantation. Profiled with immunoSEQ multiplex PCR; TCRdb holds only in-frame clones, not every one. The table includes roughly 51,000 clones, more than 65% detected once. The sequences come from CD4+ T cells from blood, collected around 54 months after liver transplant. Receptor source: a human patient who received a liver transplant. These T cells may partly come from the graft donor.

This clone was detected once. The chain carries TRBV7-2 and TRBJ2-1; TRBD2 might be the D (6 bases). V was clipped by 2 bases and J by 0 bases, with 8 bases between them. The CDR3 length is 15 residues. Per germline, CDR1 SGHTA and CDR2 FQGNSA. The CDR3 reads CASSLRDSSYNEQFF. In DNA form, the CDR3 reads TGTGCCAGCAGCTTAAGGGACTCCTCCTACAATGAGCAGTTCTTC.

The V gene is TRBV27, the J gene TRBJ1-1, with 8 bases fitting TRBD1. Trimming took 2 bases from V and 0 from J; bases not matched to a gene: 5. Germline V lookup: CDR1 MNHEY, CDR2 SMNVEV (reference sequence). This CDR3 is built from 16 residues. The CDR3 sequence: CASSLGAGGLNTEAFF. CDR3 in DNA: TGTGCCAGCAGTTTAGGGGCAGGGGGCCTGAACACTGAAGCTTTCTTT.

This clone was recorded a few times. The J gene is TRBJ1-2, the V gene TRBV6-6, with D possibly matching TRBD1 (6 bases). Trimming cost V 4 bases and J 2 bases, with 11 bases left between them. Germline V CDR1 and CDR2: MNHNY, SVGAGI (reference sequence). The CDR3 spans 14 residues. The CDR3 nucleotides are TGTGCCAGCAGTTTTTGGACAGCCAACTATGGCTACACCTTC. Its translation: CASSFWTANYGYTF.

This clone was observed once. This rearrangement joins TRBV23-1 to TRBJ1-2, with 8 nucleotides matching TRBD1. TRBV23-1 is noted as an ORF with a role that remains uncertain. This CDR3 is built from 14 residues. J lost 10 bases, V lost 2 bases, and 9 bases had no gene match. CDR3 DNA sequence: TGCGCCAGCAGTCAAGGGCAGGGGGCTGGGGTCTACACCTTC. Its protein is CASSQGQGAGVYTF.

The chain joins TRBV5-4 to TRBJ1-2; weak D call: TRBD1 (5 bases). CDR3 length: 16 amino acids. V was shortened by 4 bases and J by 4 bases, with 20 bases between the two germline ends. Germline loops: CDR1 SGHNT, CDR2 YYREEE (reference sequence). This chain's CDR3 is CASSRDGHRRGYGYTF. In nucleotides, the CDR3 is TGTGCCAGCAGCAGGGATGGACATAGGAGGGGCTATGGCTACACCTTC.

This clone rates as medium-sized. The chain combines TRBV29-1 with TRBJ1-4; D is uncertain. There are 12 residues in the CDR3. Germline CDR1 and CDR2: SQVTM and ANQGSEA. Between the trimmed V and J ends, which lost 4 bases and 4 bases, there was a span of 7 bases. CDR3 DNA: TGCAGCGTTGTCACCCTTAATGAAAAACTGTTTTTT. Amino acid sequence: CSVVTLNEKLFF. Using reference TRBV29-1 and TRBJ1-4 for the parts outside the CDR3, the full variable domain is SAVISQKPSRDICQRGTSLTIQCQVDSQVTMMFWYRQQPGQSLTLIATANQGSEATYESGFVIDKFPISRPNLTFSTLTVSNMSPEDSSIYLCSVVTLNEKLFFGSGTQLSVL.

The chain is built from TRBV6-5 and TRBJ1-6, with D possibly matching TRBD1 (6 bases). There are 15 residues in the CDR3. V lost 2 bases and J lost 4, with 9 bases in between. Germline V gives CDR1 MNHEY, CDR2 SVGAGI. CDR3 DNA: TGTGCCAGCAGTTACAGACAGGCATATAATTCACCCCTCCACTTT. Its protein is CASSYRQAYNSPLHF.

This clone was picked up a small number of times. The chain's CDR3 is CASSLYGAETQYF. CDR3 coding DNA: TGTGCCAGCAGCTTGTACGGGGCAGAGACCCAGTACTTC. This chain connects TRBV13 to TRBJ2-5, with D perhaps TRBD1 or TRBD2 (5 bases each). The CDR3 is 13 residues long. From germline, CDR1 is PRHDT and CDR2 FYEKMQ (reference sequence). The ends were cut back, 3 bases at V and 4 bases at J, with 9 bases in the middle.

The chain recombines TRBV9 with TRBJ1-4, with 8 bases aligning to TRBD1. The ends lost 3 bases at V and 4 bases at J; junction bases unmatched: 8. The V gene's germline CDR1 is SGDLS and CDR2 YYNGEE. This CDR3 contains 16 residues. CDR3 bases: TGTGCCAGCAGCGCAGACCCCACAGGGGGTAATGAAAAACTGTTTTTT. This gives the protein CASSADPTGGNEKLFF.

The J gene is TRBJ1-2, the V gene TRBV6-1; tentatively, D is TRBD1 (6 bases). V lost 0 bases to trimming and J lost 2 bases, with 10 bases between them. This CDR3 is built from 15 residues. Germline assignment: CDR1 MNHNS and CDR2 SASEGT. As DNA, the CDR3 is TGTGCCAGCAGTGAAGCTCCTGGGGGCAACTATGGCTACACCTTC. This encodes CASSEAPGGNYGYTF.

The chain combines TRBV6-5 with TRBJ1-2, with TRBD1 as a possible D gene (6 bases). The CDR3 runs 13 residues. The V gene's germline CDR1 is MNHEY and CDR2 SVGAGI. V was cut by 6 bases and J by 6 bases, with 14 bases left in between. The CDR3 region is CASRLQGVNGYTF. As DNA, the CDR3 is TGTGCCAGCAGACTACAGGGAGTGAATGGCTACACCTTC.